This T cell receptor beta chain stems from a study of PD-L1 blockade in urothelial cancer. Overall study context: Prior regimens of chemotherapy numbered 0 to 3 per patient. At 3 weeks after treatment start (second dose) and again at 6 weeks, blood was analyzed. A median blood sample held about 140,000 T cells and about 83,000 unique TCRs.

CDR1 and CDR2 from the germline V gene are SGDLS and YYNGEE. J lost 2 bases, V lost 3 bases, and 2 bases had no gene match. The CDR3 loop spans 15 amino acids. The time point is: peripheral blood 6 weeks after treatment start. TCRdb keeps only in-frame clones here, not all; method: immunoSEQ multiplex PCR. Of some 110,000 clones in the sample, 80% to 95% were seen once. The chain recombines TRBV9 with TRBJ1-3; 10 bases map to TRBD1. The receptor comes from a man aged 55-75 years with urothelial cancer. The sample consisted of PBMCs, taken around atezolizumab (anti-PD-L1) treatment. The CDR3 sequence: CASSADRGPGNTIYF. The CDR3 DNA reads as TGTGCCAGCAGCGCTGACAGGGGGCCTGGAAACACCATATATTTT.